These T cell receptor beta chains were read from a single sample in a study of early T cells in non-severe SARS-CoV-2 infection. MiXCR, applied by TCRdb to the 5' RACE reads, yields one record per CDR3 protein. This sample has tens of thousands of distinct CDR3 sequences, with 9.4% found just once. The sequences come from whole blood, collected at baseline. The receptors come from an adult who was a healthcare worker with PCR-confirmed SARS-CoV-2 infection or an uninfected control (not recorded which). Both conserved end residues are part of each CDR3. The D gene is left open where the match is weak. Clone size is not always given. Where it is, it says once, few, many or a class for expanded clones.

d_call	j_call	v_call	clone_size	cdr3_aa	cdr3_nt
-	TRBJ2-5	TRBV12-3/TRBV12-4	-	CASSRPNQETQYF	TGTGCCAGCAGCCGTCCGAATCAAGAGACCCAGTACTTC
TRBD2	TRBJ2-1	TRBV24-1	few	CATSDLAGGNEQFF	TGTGCCACCAGTGATTTAGCGGGAGGGAATGAGCAGTTCTTC
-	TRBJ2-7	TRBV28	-	CASTLAAISYEQYF	TGTGCCAGCACCCTAGCCGCGATCTCCTACGAGCAGTACTTC
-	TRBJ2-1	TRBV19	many	CASSHPGTGGREQFF	TGTGCCAGCTCCCATCCCGGGACCGGCGGCAGGGAGCAGTTCTTC
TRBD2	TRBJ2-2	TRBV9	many	CASSVEGTSSGELFF	TGTGCCAGCAGCGTAGAAGGGACTAGCTCCGGGGAGCTGTTTTTT
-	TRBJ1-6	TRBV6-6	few	CASSYFGLVGDSPLHF	TGTGCCAGCAGTTACTTTGGGCTCGTCGGGGATTCACCCCTCCACTTT
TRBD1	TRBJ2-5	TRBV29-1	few	CSVGPTGGMRETQYF	TGCAGCGTCGGACCGACAGGGGGCATGAGGGAGACCCAGTACTTC
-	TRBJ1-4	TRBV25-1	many	CASSFGEKLFF	TGTGCCAGCAGTTTTGGCGAAAAACTGTTTTTT
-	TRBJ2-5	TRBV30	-	CAWSVAETQYF	TGTGCCTGGAGTGTCGCGGAGACCCAGTACTTC
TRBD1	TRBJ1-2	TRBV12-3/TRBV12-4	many	CASSSDREGYGYTF	TGTGCCAGCAGTTCGGACAGGGAGGGCTACGGCTACACCTTC
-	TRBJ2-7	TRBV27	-	CASSLDPTYEQYF	TGTGCCAGCAGTTTGGATCCAACCTACGAGCAGTACTTC
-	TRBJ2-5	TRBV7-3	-	CASSSPSGRNQETQYF	TGTGCCAGCAGCTCACCATCTGGACGAAACCAAGAGACCCAGTACTTC
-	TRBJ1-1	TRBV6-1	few	CASSDGQGNTEVFF	TGTGCCAGCAGTGATGGGCAGGGGAACACTGAAGTTTTCTTT
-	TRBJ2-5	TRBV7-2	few	CASSFWMEETQYF	TGTGCCAGCAGCTTCTGGATGGAAGAGACCCAGTACTTC
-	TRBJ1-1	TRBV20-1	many	CSARDQGGAEAFF	TGCAGTGCTAGAGATCAAGGTGGGGCTGAAGCTTTCTTT
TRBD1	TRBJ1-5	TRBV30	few	CAWRGNGQDYQPQHF	TGTGCCTGGAGGGGGAACGGACAGGACTATCAGCCCCAGCATTTT
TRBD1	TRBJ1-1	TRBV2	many	CASSAYSTGTEAFF	TGTGCCAGCAGTGCCTACTCGACAGGGACTGAAGCTTTCTTT
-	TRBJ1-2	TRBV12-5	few	CASRGLAGYTF	TGTGCTAGCCGAGGATTAGCTGGCTACACCTTC
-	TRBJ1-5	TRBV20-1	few	CSARYSNQPQHF	TGCAGTGCTCGGTATAGCAATCAGCCCCAGCATTTT
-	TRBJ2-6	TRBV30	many	CAWSRGRSRTGANVLTF	TGTGCCTGGAGCAGGGGAAGGAGTAGAACTGGGGCCAACGTCCTGACTTTC
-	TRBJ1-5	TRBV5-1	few	CASSLLGNSNQPQHF	TGCGCCAGCAGCTTGTTGGGTAATAGCAATCAGCCCCAGCATTTT
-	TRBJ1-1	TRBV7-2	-	CASSLSRGVLAEAFF	TGTGCCAGCAGCCTATCACGAGGAGTTTTGGCTGAAGCTTTCTTT
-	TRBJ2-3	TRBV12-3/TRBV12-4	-	CASSFSGTTDTQYF	TGTGCCAGCAGTTTTTCCGGGACCACAGATACGCAGTATTTT
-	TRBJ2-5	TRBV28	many	CASSPNKYSGARQETQYF	TGTGCCAGCAGTCCTAATAAATACTCGGGAGCAAGACAAGAGACCCAGTACTTC
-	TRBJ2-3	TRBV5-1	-	CASSLDLDGSTDTQYF	TGCGCCAGCAGCCTGGATCTGGACGGAAGCACAGATACGCAGTATTTT
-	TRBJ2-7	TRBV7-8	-	CASSPHLDTTIPTF	TGTGCCAGCAGCCCCCACCTGGACACCACCATTCCGACCTTC
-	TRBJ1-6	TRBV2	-	CASSADPVSPLHF	TGTGCCAGCAGTGCCGACCCCGTATCACCCCTCCACTTT
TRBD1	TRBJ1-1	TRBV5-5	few	CASSPPGTGYTEAFF	TGTGCCAGCAGCCCCCCCGGGACAGGGTATACTGAAGCTTTCTTT
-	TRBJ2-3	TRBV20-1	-	CSVSTAADTQYF	TGCAGTGTCTCCACCGCGGCAGATACGCAGTATTTT
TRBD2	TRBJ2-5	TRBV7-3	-	CASSSGLVAGETQYF	TGTGCCAGCAGCTCAGGACTAGTGGCCGGGGAGACCCAGTACTTC
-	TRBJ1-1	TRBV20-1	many	CSATDRIRNTEAFF	TGCAGTGCCACTGACAGGATCAGGAACACTGAAGCTTTCTTT
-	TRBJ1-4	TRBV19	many	CASSMWGKDEKLFF	TGTGCCAGTAGTATGTGGGGGAAAGATGAAAAACTGTTTTTT
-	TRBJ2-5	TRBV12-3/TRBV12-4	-	CASSFRGSGETQYF	TGTGCCAGCAGTTTCAGGGGTTCTGGAGAGACCCAGTACTTC
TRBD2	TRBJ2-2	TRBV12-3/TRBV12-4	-	CASSLILAGGVGELFF	TGTGCCAGCAGTTTAATCCTAGCGGGAGGGGTCGGGGAGCTGTTTTTT
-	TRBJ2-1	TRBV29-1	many	CSSRGLGNEQFF	TGCAGCTCCAGGGGACTTGGCAATGAGCAGTTCTTC
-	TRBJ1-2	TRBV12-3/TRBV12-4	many	CASSLAGYTF	TGTGCCAGCAGTTTGGCTGGCTACACCTTC
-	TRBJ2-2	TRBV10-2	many	CASKTNTGELFF	TGCGCCAGCAAAACGAACACCGGGGAGCTGTTTTTT
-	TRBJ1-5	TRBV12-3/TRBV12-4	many	CASSFWGTDQPQHF	TGTGCCAGCAGTTTTTGGGGTACCGATCAGCCCCAGCATTTT
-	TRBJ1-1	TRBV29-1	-	CSGAGTTEAFF	TGCAGCGGTGCGGGGACAACTGAAGCTTTCTTT
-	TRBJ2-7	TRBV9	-	CASSVDPSSDYEQYF	TGTGCCAGCAGCGTAGACCCGAGTTCGGACTACGAGCAGTACTTC
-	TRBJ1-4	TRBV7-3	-	CASSPTGLPNEKLFF	TGTGCCAGCAGCCCCACCGGGTTACCTAATGAAAAACTGTTTTTT
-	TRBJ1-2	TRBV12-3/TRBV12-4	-	CASSPSGATSYTF	TGTGCCAGCAGTCCGTCCGGGGCCACTAGCTACACCTTC
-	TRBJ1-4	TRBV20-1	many	CSARSGAHNEKLFF	TGCAGTGCTAGATCCGGGGCCCACAATGAAAAACTGTTTTTT
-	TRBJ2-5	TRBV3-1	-	CASSQDLLAWQTQYF	TGTGCCAGCAGCCAAGATCTCCTAGCCTGGCAGACCCAGTACTTC
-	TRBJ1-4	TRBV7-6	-	CASSSWGGAPGEKLFF	TGTGCCAGCAGCTCTTGGGGAGGGGCACCTGGGGAAAAACTGTTTTTT
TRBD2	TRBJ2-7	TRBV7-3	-	CASSLAGGSAYEQYF	TGTGCCAGCAGCCTAGCGGGCGGGAGTGCCTACGAGCAGTACTTC
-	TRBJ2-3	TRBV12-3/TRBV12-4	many	CASSLYFASTDTQYF	TGTGCCAGCAGCCTCTACTTTGCTAGCACAGATACGCAGTATTTT
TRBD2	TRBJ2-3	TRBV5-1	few	CASSLAGPTSTDTQYF	TGCGCCAGCAGCCTAGCGGGACCTACCAGCACAGATACGCAGTATTTT
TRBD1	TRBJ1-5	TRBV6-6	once	CASRRWGTGDQPQHF	TGTGCCAGCAGGCGCTGGGGGACAGGGGATCAGCCCCAGCATTTT
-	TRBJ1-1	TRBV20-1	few	CSASFGASNTEAFF	TGCAGTGCTAGTTTCGGGGCCTCGAACACTGAAGCTTTCTTT
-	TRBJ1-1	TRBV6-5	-	CASSYGWGAGPEAFF	TGTGCCAGCAGTTACGGATGGGGCGCGGGTCCTGAAGCTTTCTTT
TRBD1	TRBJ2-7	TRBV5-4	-	CASSPGQSLYEQYF	TGTGCCAGCAGCCCGGGACAGAGCTTGTACGAGCAGTACTTC
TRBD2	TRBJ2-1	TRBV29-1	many	CSVESSGRLGEQFF	TGCAGCGTTGAGTCTAGCGGGAGACTAGGTGAGCAGTTCTTC
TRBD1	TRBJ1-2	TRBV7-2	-	CASSSTGGYTF	TGTGCCAGCAGTTCAACAGGGGGATACACCTTC
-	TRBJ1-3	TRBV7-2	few	CASSRIQGAGNTIYF	TGTGCCAGCAGCAGGATACAGGGTGCTGGAAACACCATATATTTT
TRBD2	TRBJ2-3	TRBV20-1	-	CSARDIGLVGSASTDTQYF	TGCAGTGCTAGAGATATCGGACTAGTCGGTAGCGCGAGCACAGATACGCAGTATTTT
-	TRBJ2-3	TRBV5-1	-	CASSFGAGPWPDTQYF	TGCGCCAGCAGCTTTGGAGCAGGTCCATGGCCAGATACGCAGTATTTT
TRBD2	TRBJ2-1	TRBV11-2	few	CASSVSGGGPGEQFF	TGTGCCAGCAGCGTTAGCGGGGGAGGACCAGGAGAGCAGTTCTTC
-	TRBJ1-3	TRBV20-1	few	CSAILRGSSGNTIYF	TGCAGTGCTATTCTTAGAGGCAGCTCTGGAAACACCATATATTTT
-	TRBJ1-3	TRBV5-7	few	CASSPSYREENTIYF	TGTGCCAGCAGCCCCAGCTACAGGGAGGAAAACACCATATATTTT